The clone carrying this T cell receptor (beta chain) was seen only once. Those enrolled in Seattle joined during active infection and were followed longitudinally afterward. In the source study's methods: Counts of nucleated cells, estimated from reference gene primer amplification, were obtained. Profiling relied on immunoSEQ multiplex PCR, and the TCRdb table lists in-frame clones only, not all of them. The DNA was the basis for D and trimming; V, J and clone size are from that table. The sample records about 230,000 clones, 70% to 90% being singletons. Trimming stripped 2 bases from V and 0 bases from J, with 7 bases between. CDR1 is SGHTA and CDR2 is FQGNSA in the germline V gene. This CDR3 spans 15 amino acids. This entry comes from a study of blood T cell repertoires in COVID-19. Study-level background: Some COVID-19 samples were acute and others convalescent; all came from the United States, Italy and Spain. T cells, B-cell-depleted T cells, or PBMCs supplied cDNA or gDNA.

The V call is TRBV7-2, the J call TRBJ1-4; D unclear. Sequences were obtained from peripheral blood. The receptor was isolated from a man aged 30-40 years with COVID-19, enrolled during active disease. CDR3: CASSLMAATNEKLFF. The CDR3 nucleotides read TGTGCCAGCAGCTTAATGGCAGCAACTAATGAAAAACTGTTTTTT.